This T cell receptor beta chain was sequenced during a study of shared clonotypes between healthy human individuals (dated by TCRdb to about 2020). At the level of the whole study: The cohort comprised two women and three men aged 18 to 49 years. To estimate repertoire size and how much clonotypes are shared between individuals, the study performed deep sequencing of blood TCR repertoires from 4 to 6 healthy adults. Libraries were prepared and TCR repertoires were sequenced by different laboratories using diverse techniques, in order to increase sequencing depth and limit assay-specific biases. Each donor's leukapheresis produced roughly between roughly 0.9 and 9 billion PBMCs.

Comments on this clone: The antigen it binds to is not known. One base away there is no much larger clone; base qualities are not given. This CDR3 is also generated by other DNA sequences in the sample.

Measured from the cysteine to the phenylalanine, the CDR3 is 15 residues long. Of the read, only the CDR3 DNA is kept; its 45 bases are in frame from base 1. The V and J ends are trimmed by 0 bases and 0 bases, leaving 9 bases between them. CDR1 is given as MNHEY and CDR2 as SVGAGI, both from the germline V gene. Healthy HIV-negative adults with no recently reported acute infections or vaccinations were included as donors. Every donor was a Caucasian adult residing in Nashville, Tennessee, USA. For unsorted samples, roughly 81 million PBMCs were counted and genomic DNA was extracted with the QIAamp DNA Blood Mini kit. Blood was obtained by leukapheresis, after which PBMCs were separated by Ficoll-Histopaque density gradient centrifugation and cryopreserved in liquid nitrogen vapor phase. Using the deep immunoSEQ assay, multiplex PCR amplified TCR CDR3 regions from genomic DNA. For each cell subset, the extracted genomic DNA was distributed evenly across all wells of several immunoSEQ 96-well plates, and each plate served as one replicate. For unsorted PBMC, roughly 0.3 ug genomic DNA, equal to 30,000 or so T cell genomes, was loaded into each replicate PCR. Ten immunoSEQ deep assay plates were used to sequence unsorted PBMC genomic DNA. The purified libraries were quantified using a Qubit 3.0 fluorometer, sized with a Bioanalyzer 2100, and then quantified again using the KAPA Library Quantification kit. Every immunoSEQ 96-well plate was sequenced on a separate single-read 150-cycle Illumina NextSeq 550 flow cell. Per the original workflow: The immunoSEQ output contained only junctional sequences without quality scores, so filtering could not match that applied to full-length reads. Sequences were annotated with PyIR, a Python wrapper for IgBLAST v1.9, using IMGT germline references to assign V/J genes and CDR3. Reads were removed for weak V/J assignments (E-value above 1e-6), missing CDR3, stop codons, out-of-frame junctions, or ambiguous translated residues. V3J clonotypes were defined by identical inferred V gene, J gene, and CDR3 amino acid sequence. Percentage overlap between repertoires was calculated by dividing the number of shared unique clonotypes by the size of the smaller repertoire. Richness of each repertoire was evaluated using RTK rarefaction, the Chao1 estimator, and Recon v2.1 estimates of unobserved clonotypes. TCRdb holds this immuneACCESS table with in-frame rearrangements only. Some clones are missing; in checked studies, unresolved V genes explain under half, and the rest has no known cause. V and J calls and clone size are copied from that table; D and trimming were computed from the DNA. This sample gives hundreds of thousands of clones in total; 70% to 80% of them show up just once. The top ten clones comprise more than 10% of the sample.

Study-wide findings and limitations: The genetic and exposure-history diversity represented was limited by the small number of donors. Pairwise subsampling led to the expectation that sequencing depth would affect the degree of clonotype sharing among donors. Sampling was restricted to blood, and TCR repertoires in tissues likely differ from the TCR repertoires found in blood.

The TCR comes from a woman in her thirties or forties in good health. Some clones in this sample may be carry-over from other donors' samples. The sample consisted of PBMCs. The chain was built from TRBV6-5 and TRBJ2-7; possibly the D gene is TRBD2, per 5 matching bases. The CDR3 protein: CASSYSSAYSYEQYF. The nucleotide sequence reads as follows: TGTGCCAGCAGTTACTCTAGCGCCTACTCCTACGAGCAGTACTTC.